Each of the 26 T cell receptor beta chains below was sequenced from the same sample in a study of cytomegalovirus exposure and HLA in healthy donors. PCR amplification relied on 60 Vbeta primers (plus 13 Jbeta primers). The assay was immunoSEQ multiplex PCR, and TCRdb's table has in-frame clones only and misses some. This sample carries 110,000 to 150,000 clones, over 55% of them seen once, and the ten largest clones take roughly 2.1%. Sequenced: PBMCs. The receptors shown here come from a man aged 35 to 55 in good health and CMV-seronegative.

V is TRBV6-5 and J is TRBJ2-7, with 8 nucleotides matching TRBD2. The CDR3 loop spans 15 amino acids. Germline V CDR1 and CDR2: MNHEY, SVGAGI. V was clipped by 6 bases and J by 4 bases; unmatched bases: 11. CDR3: CASRTPAGVQYEQYF. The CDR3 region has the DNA TGTGCCAGCAGGACGCCAGCGGGAGTTCAGTACGAGCAGTACTTC.

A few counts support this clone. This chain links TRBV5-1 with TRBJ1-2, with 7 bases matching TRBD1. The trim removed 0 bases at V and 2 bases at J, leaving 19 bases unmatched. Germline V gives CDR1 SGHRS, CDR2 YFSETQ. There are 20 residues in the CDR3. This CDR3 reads CASSLVRSNTGTVINYGYTF. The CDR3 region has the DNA TGCGCCAGCAGCTTGGTCAGGTCCAATACCGGGACAGTAATCAACTATGGCTACACCTTC. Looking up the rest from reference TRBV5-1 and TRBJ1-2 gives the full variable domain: KAGVTQTPRYLIKTRGQQVTLSCSPISGHRSVSWYQQTPGQGLQFLFEYFSETQRNKGNFPGRFSGRQFSNSRSEMNVSTLELGDSALYLCASSLVRSNTGTVINYGYTFGSGTRLTVV.

As DNA, the CDR3 is TGTGCCACCAGCAGGGGACAGGAGCCCTACCACGAGCAGTACTTC. Protein sequence: CATSRGQEPYHEQYF. The genes are TRBV15 and TRBJ2-7; 8 bases agree with TRBD1. Losses at the gene ends were 3 bases for V and 5 bases for J; bases not matched to a gene: 9. This CDR3 comprises 15 residues. Per germline, CDR1 LNHNV and CDR2 YYDKDF (reference sequence).

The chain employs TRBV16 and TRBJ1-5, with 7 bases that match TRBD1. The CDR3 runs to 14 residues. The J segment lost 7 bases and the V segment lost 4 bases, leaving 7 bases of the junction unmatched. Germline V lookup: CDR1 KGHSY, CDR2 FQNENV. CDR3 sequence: CASSLTGAGQPQHF. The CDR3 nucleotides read TGTGCCAGCAGCCTAACAGGGGCGGGACAGCCCCAGCATTTT. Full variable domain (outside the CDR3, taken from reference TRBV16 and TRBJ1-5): GEEVAQTPKHLVRGEGQKAKLYCAPIKGHSYVFWYQQVLKNEFKFLISFQNENVFDETGMPKERFSAKCLPNSPCSLEIQATKLEDSAVYFCASSLTGAGQPQHFGDGTRLSIL.

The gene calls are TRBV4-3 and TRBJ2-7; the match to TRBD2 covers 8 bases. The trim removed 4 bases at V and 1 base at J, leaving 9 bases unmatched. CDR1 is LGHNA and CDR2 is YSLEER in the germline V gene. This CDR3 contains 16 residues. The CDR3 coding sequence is TGCGCCAGCAGCCGCTATAGCGGGGTCCCTTCCTACGAGCAGTACTTC. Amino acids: CASSRYSGVPSYEQYF.

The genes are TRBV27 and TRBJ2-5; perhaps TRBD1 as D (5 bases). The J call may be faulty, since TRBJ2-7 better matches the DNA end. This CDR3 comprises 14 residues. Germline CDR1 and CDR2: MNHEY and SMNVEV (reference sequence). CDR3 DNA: TGTGCCAGCAGTCCGTCCCCAGGGTCCTACGAGCAGTACTTC. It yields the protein CASSPSPGSYEQYF.

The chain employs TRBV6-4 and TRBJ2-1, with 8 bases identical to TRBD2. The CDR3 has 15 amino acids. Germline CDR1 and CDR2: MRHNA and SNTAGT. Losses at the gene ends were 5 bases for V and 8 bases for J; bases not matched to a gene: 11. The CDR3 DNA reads TGTGCCAGCAGTCGGCGGGGGGATGTTGGAGATGAGCAGTTCTTC. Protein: CASSRRGDVGDEQFF.

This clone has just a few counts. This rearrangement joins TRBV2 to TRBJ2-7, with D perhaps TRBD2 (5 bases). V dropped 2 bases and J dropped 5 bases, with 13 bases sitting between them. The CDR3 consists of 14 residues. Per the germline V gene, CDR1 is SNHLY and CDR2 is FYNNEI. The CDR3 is CASSESGEWHEQYF. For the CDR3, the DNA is TGTGCCAGCAGTGAATCCGGGGAATGGCACGAGCAGTACTTC.

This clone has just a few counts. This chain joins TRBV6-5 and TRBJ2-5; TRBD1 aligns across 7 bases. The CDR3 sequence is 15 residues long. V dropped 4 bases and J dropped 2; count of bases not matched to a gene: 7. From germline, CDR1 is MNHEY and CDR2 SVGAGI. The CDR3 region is CASSSTEDRQETQYF. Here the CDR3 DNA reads TGTGCCAGCAGTTCGACAGAGGACAGGCAAGAGACCCAGTACTTC.

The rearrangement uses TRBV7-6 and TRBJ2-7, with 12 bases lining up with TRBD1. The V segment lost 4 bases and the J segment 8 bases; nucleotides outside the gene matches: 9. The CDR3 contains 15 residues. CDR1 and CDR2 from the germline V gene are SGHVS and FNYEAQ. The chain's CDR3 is CASSSTRDRGQKQYF. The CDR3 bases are TGTGCCAGCAGCTCAACCCGGGACAGGGGGCAGAAGCAGTACTTC.

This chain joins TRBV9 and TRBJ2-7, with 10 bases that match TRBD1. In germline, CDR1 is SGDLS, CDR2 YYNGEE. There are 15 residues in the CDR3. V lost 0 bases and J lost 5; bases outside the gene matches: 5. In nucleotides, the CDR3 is TGTGCCAGCAGCGTAGACGGGACAGGGGTTAACGAGCAGTACTTC. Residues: CASSVDGTGVNEQYF.

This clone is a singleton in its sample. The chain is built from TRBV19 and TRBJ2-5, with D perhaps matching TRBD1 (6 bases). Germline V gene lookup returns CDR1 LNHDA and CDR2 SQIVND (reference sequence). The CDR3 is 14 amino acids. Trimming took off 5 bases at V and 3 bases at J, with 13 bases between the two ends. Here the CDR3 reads CASSSGQTEETQYF. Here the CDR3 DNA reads TGTGCCAGTAGTTCAGGACAGACCGAAGAGACCCAGTACTTC.

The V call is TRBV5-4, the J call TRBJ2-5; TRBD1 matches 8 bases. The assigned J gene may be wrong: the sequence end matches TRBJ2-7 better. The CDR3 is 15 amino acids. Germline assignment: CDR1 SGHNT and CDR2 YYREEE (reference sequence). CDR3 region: CASSPARTGHYEQYF. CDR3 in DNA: TGTGCCAGCAGCCCGGCGCGGACAGGGCACTACGAGCAGTACTTC.

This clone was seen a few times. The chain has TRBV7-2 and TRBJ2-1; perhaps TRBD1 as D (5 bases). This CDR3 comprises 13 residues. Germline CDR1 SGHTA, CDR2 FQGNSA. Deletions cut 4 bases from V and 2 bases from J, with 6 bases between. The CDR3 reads CASSSQAYNEQFF. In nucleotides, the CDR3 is TGTGCCAGCAGCTCACAGGCCTACAATGAGCAGTTCTTC.

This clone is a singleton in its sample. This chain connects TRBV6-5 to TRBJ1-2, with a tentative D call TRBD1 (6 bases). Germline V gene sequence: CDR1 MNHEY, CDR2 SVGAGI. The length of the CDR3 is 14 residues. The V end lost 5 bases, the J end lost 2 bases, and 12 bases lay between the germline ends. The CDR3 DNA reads TGTGCCAGCAGTCCCGGACAGATAAACTATGGCTACACCTTC. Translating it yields CASSPGQINYGYTF.

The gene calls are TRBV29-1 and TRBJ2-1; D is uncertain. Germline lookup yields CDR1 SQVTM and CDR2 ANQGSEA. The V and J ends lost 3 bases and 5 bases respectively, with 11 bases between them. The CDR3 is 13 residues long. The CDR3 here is CSVEAVPNNEQFF. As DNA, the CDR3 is TGCAGCGTTGAGGCTGTACCAAACAATGAGCAGTTCTTC.

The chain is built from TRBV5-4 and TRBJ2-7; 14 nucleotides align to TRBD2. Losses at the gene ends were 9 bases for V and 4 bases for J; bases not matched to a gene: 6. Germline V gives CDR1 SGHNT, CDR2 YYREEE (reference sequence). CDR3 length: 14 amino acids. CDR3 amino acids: CATGTSGSWYEQYF. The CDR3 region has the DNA TGTGCCACGGGGACTAGCGGGAGTTGGTACGAGCAGTACTTC.

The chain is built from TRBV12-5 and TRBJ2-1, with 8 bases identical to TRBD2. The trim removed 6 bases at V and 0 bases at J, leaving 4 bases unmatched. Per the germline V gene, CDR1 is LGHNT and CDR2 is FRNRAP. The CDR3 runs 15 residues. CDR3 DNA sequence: TGTGCTAGTGGGCAGCGGGAGCCCTCCTACAATGAGCAGTTCTTC. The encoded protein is CASGQREPSYNEQFF.

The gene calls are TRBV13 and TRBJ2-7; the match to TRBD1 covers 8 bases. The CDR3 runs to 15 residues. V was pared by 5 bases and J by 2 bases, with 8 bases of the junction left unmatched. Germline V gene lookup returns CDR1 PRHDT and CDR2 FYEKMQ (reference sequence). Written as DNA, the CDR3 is TGTGCCAGCAGCCTCGGACAGGGCAAAGCCTACGAGCAGTACTTC. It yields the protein CASSLGQGKAYEQYF.

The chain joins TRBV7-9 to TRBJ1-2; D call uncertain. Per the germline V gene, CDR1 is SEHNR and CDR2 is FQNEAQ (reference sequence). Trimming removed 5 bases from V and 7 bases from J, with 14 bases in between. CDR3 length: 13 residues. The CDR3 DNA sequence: TGTGCCAGCAGCACACCGTCGGGGTTTGGCTACACCTTC. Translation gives CASSTPSGFGYTF.

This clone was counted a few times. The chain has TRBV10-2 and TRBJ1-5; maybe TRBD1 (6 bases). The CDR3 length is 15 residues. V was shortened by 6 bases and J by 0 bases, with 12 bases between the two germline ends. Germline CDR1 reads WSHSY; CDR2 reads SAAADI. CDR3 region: CASRDSGTSNQPQHF. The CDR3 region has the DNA TGCGCCAGCAGGGACAGCGGGACTAGCAATCAGCCCCAGCATTTT.

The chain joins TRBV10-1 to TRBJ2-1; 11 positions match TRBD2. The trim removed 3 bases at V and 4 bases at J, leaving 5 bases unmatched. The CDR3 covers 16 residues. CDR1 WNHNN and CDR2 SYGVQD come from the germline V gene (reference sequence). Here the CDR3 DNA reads TGCGCCAGCAGTGACCGACTAGCGGGAATTTACAATGAGCAGTTCTTC. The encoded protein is CASSDRLAGIYNEQFF.

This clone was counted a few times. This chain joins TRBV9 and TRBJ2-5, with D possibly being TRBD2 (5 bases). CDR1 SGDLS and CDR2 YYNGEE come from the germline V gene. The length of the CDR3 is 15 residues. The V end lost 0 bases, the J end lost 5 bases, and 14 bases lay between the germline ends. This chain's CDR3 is CASSVELAGGETQYF. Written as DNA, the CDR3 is TGTGCCAGCAGCGTAGAGTTGGCCGGCGGGGAGACCCAGTACTTC. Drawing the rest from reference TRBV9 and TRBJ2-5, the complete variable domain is DSGVTQTPKHLITATGQRVTLRCSPRSGDLSVYWYQQSLDQGLQFLIQYYNGEERAKGNILERFSAQQFPDLHSELNLSSLELGDSALYFCASSVELAGGETQYFGPGTRLLVL.

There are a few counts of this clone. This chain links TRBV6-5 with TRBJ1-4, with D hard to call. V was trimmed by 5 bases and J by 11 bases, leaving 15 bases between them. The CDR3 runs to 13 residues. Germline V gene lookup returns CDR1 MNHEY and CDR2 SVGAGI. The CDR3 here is CASSKGREEKLFF. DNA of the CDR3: TGTGCCAGCAGTAAGGGAAGGGAGGAGAAACTGTTTTTT.

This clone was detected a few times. For the CDR3, the DNA is TGTGCCAGCAGCCAAGAATACAGGGTCTTCTATGGCTACACCTTC. Its translation is CASSQEYRVFYGYTF. The chain joins TRBV14 to TRBJ1-2; TRBD1 is a possible D gene (6 bases). Germline V gene data show CDR1 as SGHDN and CDR2 as FVKESK. V was cut by 0 bases and J by 4 bases, with 12 bases left in between. This CDR3 contains 15 residues.

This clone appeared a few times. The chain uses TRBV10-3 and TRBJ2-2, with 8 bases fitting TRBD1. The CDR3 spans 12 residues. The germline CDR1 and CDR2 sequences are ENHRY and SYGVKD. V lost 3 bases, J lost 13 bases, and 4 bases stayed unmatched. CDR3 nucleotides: TGTGCCATCAGTGATGGACAGGGTGGGCTGTTTTTT. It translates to CAISDGQGGLFF.